The T cell receptor beta chain described here comes from a study of OX40 agonist ivuxolimab in advanced cancers. Study-level points and caveats: With doses of 0.1-3.0 mg/kg, partial responders showed among the lowest clonal expansion. Antigen specificity of clonally expanded peripheral T cells was not established. Low normalized T-cell clonal expansion was additionally recorded for some nonresponders.

A few counts support this clone. Its specificity is not known. Germline-derived CDR1 and CDR2 are MDHEN and SYDVKM. V was pared by 11 bases and J by 6 bases, with 17 bases between. This CDR3 spans 13 amino acids. This table comes from immunoSEQ multiplex PCR, and its TCRdb copy is limited to in-frame clones, with some not included. Of approximately 100,000 clones detected, roughly 90% appear once; the ten largest clones hold around 0.3%. This TCR came from an adult with an advanced solid tumor such as melanoma, head and neck, liver or kidney cancer. The V and J genes are TRBV28 and TRBJ2-1; D ambiguous. This specimen consisted of CD4+ or CD8+ T cells sorted from blood, obtained in a trial of the OX40 agonist ivuxolimab. This CDR3 is CAAQLTILNEQFF. The CDR3 DNA reads as TGTGCCGCCCAGTTGACAATACTCAATGAGCAGTTCTTC.